This T cell receptor beta chain originates from a study of control samples from healthy donors and cancer patients (TCRdb year 2020). As regards this clone: No cognate antigen has been identified for it. Per-nucleotide qualities are absent, and no much larger clonotype sits a single base away.

Receptors were amplified or captured by the immunoSEQ multiplex PCR assay. TCRdb carries this immuneACCESS record with in-frame sequences only. Its versions omit some clonotypes, under half of them owing to an unresolved V gene in the studies checked, with the rest unexplained. For this sample there are about 79,000 clones; approximately 94% appear just once. The ten largest make up roughly 1.3% of the sample. The trim is 6 bases for V and 2 bases for J, with a gap of 8 bases between the germline ends. Taken from cysteine to phenylalanine, the CDR3 has 13 residues. This entry keeps only the CDR3 DNA: 39 bases, framed from base 1. For CDR1 and CDR2, the germline V gene lists MNHEY and SVGAGI.

Sequencing used PBMCs. The rearrangement combines TRBV6-5 with TRBJ1-3; the D gene identity is not certain. The source of this sequence is a woman aged 40 to 50 with lung cancer. At the DNA level, the sequence is TGTGCCAGCAGGAACACTGCTGGAAACACCATATATTTT. It translates to CASRNTAGNTIYF.